This T cell receptor beta chain was captured in a study of OX40 agonist ivuxolimab in advanced cancers. Across the whole study: Allowance was made for prior anti-PD-1, anti-PD-L1 or anti-CTLA-4 therapy, and roughly 40% had some. Three patients, one with hepatocellular carcinoma and two with cutaneous melanoma, achieved partial responses. Study-level findings and limits: Dosing at 0.1 to 3.0 mg/kg was accompanied by clonal expansion of CD4+ and CD8+ blood T cells by week 6.

It was autoimmune disease history or systemic immunosuppression that excluded patients. The CDR3 sequence is 14 residues long. The V gene's germline CDR1 is MDHEN and CDR2 SYDVKM. Trimming removed 5 bases at V and 0 bases at J, with 11 bases between. Libraries were prepared by immunoSEQ multiplex PCR; TCRdb keeps only in-frame clonotypes and omits some of them. The sample has about 86,000 clones, roughly nine tenths seen once. For this clone: What it binds is unknown.

The sequencing used CD4+ or CD8+ T cells sorted from blood, collected in a trial of the OX40 agonist ivuxolimab. The rearrangement links TRBV28 to TRBJ2-7; D unresolved. The receptor was derived from an adult with an advanced solid tumor such as melanoma, head and neck, liver or kidney cancer. CDR3 sequence (DNA): TGTGCCAGCAGTGTCCCCAGGTCCTCCTACGAGCAGTACTTC. This gives the protein CASSVPRSSYEQYF.